This TCR beta chain was identified during a study of blood T cell repertoires in COVID-19. Study summary: The United States, Italy and Spain supplied acute and convalescent COVID-19 samples. Sources were T cells, B-cell-depleted T cells, or PBMCs; the material itself was cDNA or gDNA.

Clones were sequenced by immunoSEQ multiplex PCR, and TCRdb holds only the in-frame ones, with some missing. The sample holds around 97,000 clones, approximately 84% seen once. CDR1 is SGHRS, CDR2 YFSETQ, per germline. V lost 4 bases to trimming and J lost 7 bases, with 20 bases between them. The CDR3 is 16 residues long. The chain recombines TRBV5-1 with TRBJ1-4; maybe TRBD1 (5 bases). The sample comprised peripheral blood. The TCR originated in a man aged 70-80 years with acute or convalescent COVID-19. The DNA for the CDR3 is TGCGCCAGCAGCCCCGGAGGGGTGGGACTGACTGAAAAACTGTTTTTT. Translation: CASSPGGVGLTEKLFF.